This T cell receptor (beta chain) was observed in a study of T cells expressing NK-cell markers. In the study overall: Within the sequenced cohort of eight donors, seven exhibited HCMV seropositivity and one was seronegative.

This CDR3 is 14 amino acids long. CDR1 and CDR2 from the germline V gene are MNHEY and SVGEGT. Concerning this clonotype: What it recognizes is unknown.

TCRdb reprocessed the 5' RACE reads and keeps a single row for each CDR3 protein, giving no DNA. The table lists about 440,000 distinct CDR3 sequences. Study results and caveats: Whether expanded NKG2C+ T cell clones recognized HCMV stayed uncertain.

The sequenced sample was blood T cells: a sorted CD56 or NKG2C T cell subset, CD4+ or CD8+ T cells, or bulk PBMC T cells (not recorded which). The chain has TRBV6-2 or TRBV6-3 and TRBJ2-1; TCRdb lists TRBD2, though no DNA is available to test this call. The TCR comes from a woman aged 18-70 years in good health. CDR3 residues: CASSKGLTYNEQFF.